This TCR beta chain was identified in a study of vaccination and CD4 T cells after COVID-19. Background on the study: Convalescent patients were SARS-CoV-2 positive by nasal swab PCR; fewer than ten mild, one severe. The stimulus for the cells was overlapping spike peptides derived from SARS-CoV-2, HCoV-NL63, HCoV-OC43 and HCoV-229E.

On this clonotype: Antigen specificity is unknown.

The CDR3 sequence is 13 residues long. Germline V lookup: CDR1 SGHKS, CDR2 YYEKEE (reference sequence). V was clipped by 0 bases and J by 4 bases, with 7 bases between them. The treatment is: approximately nine-day PBMC culture with coronavirus spike peptide pools or control peptides (ViraFEST assay). Cultured CD4+ T-cell DNA underwent Oncomine TCR Beta short-read sequencing. TCRdb called the PCR reads again in MiXCR, with one record for every CDR3 protein. In the table there are fewer than 25,000 distinct CDR3 sequences, roughly 50% of which are singletons. The sample was CD4+ T cells from blood, cultured in vitro. This clonotype originated in a human donor who had recovered from COVID-19. The chain has TRBV5-5 and TRBJ1-2, with D tentatively TRBD1 (6 bases). The CDR3 loop is CASSLEGGYGYTF. Here the CDR3 DNA reads TGTGCCAGCAGCTTGGAGGGGGGCTATGGCTACACCTTC. Drawing the rest from reference TRBV5-5 and TRBJ1-2, the complete variable domain is DAGVTQSPTHLIKTRGQQVTLRCSPISGHKSVSWYQQVLGQGPQFIFQYYEKEERGRGNFPDRFSARQFPNYSSELNVNALLLGDSALYLCASSLEGGYGYTFGSGTRLTVV.